This entry lists 15 T cell receptor beta chains sequenced from one sample in a study of CD8 T cells in ankylosing spondylitis (dated by TCRdb to between 2016 and 2019). Library construction relied on 5' RACE. Reads for this sample came from an Illumina HiSeq 2500. The public reads were reprocessed in TCRdb via fastp at Q25 and MiXCR, keeping in-frame beta chains. Rows matching on CDR3 protein sequence are summarized as one entry with the most common DNA and genes. The sample table records hundreds of thousands of distinct CDR3 sequences; about a quarter of these occur just once. The top ten clonotypes cover more than 6.5% of the sample. Sequenced input: blood, either unsorted or a sorted T cell fraction (not recorded which). The receptors were sampled from a male donor with ankylosing spondylitis or in good health (not recorded which).

This clonotype has at least ten counts. The chain has TRBV24-1 and TRBJ2-3; TRBD1 is a possible D gene (7 bases). The germline V gene encodes CDR1 KGHDR and CDR2 SFDVKD. Trimming took off 4 bases at V and 1 base at J, with 11 bases between the two ends. This CDR3 is 15 amino acids long. This CDR3 is CATSDRGEGTDTQYF. The DNA of the CDR3 is TGTGCCACCAGTGACAGGGGGGAGGGCACAGATACGCAGTATTTT.

This chain connects TRBV24-1 to TRBJ2-1; TRBD1 is a possible D gene (6 bases). The V end lost 3 bases, the J end lost 9 bases, and 14 bases lay between the germline ends. Looked up from germline, CDR1 is KGHDR and CDR2 is SFDVKD. The CDR3 is made up of 14 amino acids. DNA for the CDR3: TGTGCCACCAGTGATAGACAGGTCGTGGCTGAGCAGTTCTTC. It translates to CATSDRQVVAEQFF.

In this sample, this clonotype turned up many times. The J gene is TRBJ2-5, the V gene TRBV12-3 or TRBV12-4; the D is unclear. The CDR3 is 14 residues long. V was trimmed by 7 bases and J by 0 bases, leaving 12 bases between them. CDR3 bases: TGTGCCAGCACCCCTCCGGTCCACCAAGAGACCCAGTACTTC. It is translated as CASTPPVHQETQYF.

This clonotype was counted many times. V gene TRBV29-1 combines with J gene TRBJ2-6; D is uncertain. From germline, CDR1 is SQVTM and CDR2 ANQGSEA. The CDR3 length is 18 residues. Trimming left V 0 bases short and J 2 bases short, with 17 bases between. The CDR3: CSVEDQVERVPGANVLTF. The DNA for the CDR3 is TGCAGCGTTGAAGATCAGGTGGAAAGGGTCCCTGGGGCCAACGTCCTGACTTTC.

This clonotype was found a few times. The CDR3 DNA reads TGCAGCACCTTATGGGGAAATGAGCAGTTCTTC. This gives the protein CSTLWGNEQFF. The rearrangement links TRBV20-1 to TRBJ2-1; unclear D gene. The germline CDR1 and CDR2 sequences are DFQATT and SNEGSKA (reference sequence). The CDR3 has 11 residues.

This clonotype has a count of ten or more. The chain combines TRBV20-1 with TRBJ1-2; D gene unclear. CDR1 DFQATT and CDR2 SNEGSKA come from the germline V gene (reference sequence). Between the trimmed V and J ends, which lost 5 bases and 3 bases, there was a span of 16 bases. The CDR3 is made up of 14 amino acids. CDR3 loop: CSAPLGITDYGYTF. The CDR3 DNA sequence: TGCAGTGCTCCTCTGGGCATCACCGACTATGGCTACACCTTC.

The chain links TRBV29-1 to TRBJ2-5; 7 bases are a match to TRBD1. Trimming cost V 6 bases and J 1 base; bases outside gene matches: 11. Germline loops: CDR1 SQVTM, CDR2 ANQGSEA. CDR3 length: 15 residues. The chain's CDR3 is CSVERTGAFQETQYF. CDR3 DNA: TGCAGCGTCGAGCGGACAGGAGCGTTCCAAGAGACCCAGTACTTC.

In its sample, this clonotype was seen many times. The CDR3 protein is CASSETSGIIQQFF. The CDR3 DNA follows: TGTGCCAGCAGCGAGACTAGCGGGATTATTCAGCAGTTCTTC. The chain recombines TRBV7-9 with TRBJ2-1, with TRBD2 matching over 11 bases. The germline V gene encodes CDR1 SEHNR and CDR2 FQNEAQ (reference sequence). V lost 5 bases to trimming and J lost 11 bases; unmatched junction nucleotides: 8. CDR3 length equals 14 residues.

This clonotype was seen a few times. V usage is TRBV27 and J usage is TRBJ2-7, with TRBD2 identical over 12 bases. CDR3 size: 16 residues. J lost 6 bases, V lost 3 bases, and 9 bases had no gene match. In germline, CDR1 is MNHEY, CDR2 SMNVEV (reference sequence). In DNA form, the CDR3 reads TGTGCCAGCAGTTTCGTAACTAGCGGGAGGTTCCGCGAGCAGTACTTC. Its protein is CASSFVTSGRFREQYF.

The CDR3 spells CATSAGVGTEAFF. The CDR3 DNA is TGTGCCACCAGCGCAGGGGTAGGGACTGAAGCTTTCTTT. The chain is built from TRBV15 and TRBJ1-1; perhaps TRBD1 as D (6 bases). The CDR3 spans 13 residues. Trimming shortened V by 5 bases and J by 5 bases, and 12 bases separated the two germline ends. Germline-derived CDR1 and CDR2 are LNHNV and YYDKDF (reference sequence).

In this sample, this clonotype turned up many times. J is TRBJ2-7 and V is TRBV6-2 or TRBV6-3; TRBD2 is a possible D gene (5 bases). The CDR3 covers 14 residues. Trimming removed 3 bases at V and 0 bases at J, with 9 bases between. Germline V gives CDR1 MNHEY, CDR2 SVGEGT. This CDR3 reads CASSYQRSSYEQYF. For the CDR3, the DNA is TGTGCCAGCAGTTATCAGCGGAGCTCCTACGAGCAGTACTTC.

As regards this clonotype: A read error may be the cause here, since a much bigger clone is one base away. The chain links TRBV24-1 to TRBJ2-7; 14 bases line up with TRBD2. The CDR3 runs 16 residues. Per the germline V gene, CDR1 is KGHDR and CDR2 is SFDVKD. The CDR3 loop is CATGDATSGRGYEQYF. DNA for the CDR3: TGTGCCACCGGTGATGCGACTAGCGGGAGGGGATACGAGCAGTACTTC.

In this sample, this clonotype turned up many times. The chain has TRBV29-1 and TRBJ1-2; D gene ambiguous. Between the trimmed V and J ends, which lost 0 bases and 8 bases, there was a span of 13 bases. The germline V gene encodes CDR1 SQVTM and CDR2 ANQGSEA. The CDR3 spans 13 residues. Here the CDR3 reads CSVEDRAPGGYTF. The CDR3 DNA reads TGCAGCGTTGAAGATAGGGCCCCTGGGGGCTACACCTTC.

This clonotype was counted ten times or more. The chain is built from TRBV4-1 and TRBJ2-7; TRBD1 aligns across 10 bases. The CDR3 consists of 15 residues. Germline values: CDR1 MGHRA, CDR2 YSYEKL. V lost 1 base and J lost 5; bases outside the gene matches: 5. CDR3 amino acids: CASSQGGTGAHEQYF. In DNA, the CDR3 is TGCGCCAGCAGCCAAGGAGGGACAGGGGCCCACGAGCAGTACTTC.

This clonotype was seen at least ten times. The chain is built from TRBV2 and TRBJ2-1, with 8 bases fitting TRBD2. The CDR3 loop spans 12 amino acids. J gave up 7 bases and V 6 bases, and 2 bases lay outside the gene matches. In germline, CDR1 is SNHLY, CDR2 FYNNEI. Here the CDR3 DNA reads TGTGCCAGCAGCCGGGAGGGTAATGAGCAGTTCTTC. Amino acids: CASSREGNEQFF.